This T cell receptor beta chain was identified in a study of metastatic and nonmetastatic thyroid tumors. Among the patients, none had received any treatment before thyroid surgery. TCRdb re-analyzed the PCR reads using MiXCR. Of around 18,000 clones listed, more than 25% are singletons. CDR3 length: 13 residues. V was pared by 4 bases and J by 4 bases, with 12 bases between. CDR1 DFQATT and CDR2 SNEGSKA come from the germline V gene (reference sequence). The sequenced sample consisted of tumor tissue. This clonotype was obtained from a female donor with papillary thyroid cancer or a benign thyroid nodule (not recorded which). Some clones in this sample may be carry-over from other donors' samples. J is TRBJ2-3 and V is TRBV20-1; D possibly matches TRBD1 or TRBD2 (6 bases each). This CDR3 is CSAKQGGADTQYF. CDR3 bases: TGCAGTGCTAAACAGGGCGGGGCAGATACGCAGTATTTT.